This TCR beta chain was observed in a study of shared clonotypes between healthy human individuals. Looking at the study overall: Donors consisted of two women and a few men between 18 and 49. Study outcomes and limitations: Four donors held about 5% of naive CD4 clonotypes in common. It was the few donors that limited the genetic and exposure-history diversity represented.

Comment on this clone: The antigen remains undetermined.

Produced via immunoSEQ multiplex PCR; TCRdb's table is partial and in-frame only. Of around 370,000 clones listed, 90% to 98% are singletons. The V gene's germline CDR1 is MGHRA and CDR2 YSYEKL. This CDR3 contains 14 residues. The germline V and J ends were trimmed by 1 base and 5 bases, with 12 bases remaining between them. Sequencing input: memory CD8+ T cells sorted from blood. Subset in this sample: CD45RO+ cells pooled with CCR7-negative TemRA cells. The gene calls are TRBV4-1 and TRBJ2-7; TRBD2 might be the D (7 bases). The sequence came from a man aged 25-45 years in good health. CDR3 DNA sequence: TGCGCCAGCAGCCAAGTTTTAGGGGGGGACGAGCAGTACTTC. Its protein is CASSQVLGGDEQYF.